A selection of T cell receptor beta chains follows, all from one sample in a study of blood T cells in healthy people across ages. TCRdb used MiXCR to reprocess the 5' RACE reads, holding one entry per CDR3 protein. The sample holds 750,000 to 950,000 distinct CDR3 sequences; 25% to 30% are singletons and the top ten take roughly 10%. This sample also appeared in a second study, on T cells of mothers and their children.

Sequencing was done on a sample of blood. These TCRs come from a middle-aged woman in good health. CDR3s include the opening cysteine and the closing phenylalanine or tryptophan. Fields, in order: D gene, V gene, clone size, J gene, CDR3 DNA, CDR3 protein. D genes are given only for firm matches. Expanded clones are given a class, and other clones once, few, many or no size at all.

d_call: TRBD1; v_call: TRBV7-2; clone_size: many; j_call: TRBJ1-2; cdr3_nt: TGTGCCAGCAGCTTAGACAGGGGGCTTTTAGGCTACACCTTC; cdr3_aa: CASSLDRGLLGYTF
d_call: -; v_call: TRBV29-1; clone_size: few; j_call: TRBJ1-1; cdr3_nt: TGCAGCGTGACCTCGGGGTGGGGCACTGAAGCTTTCTTT; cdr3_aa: CSVTSGWGTEAFF
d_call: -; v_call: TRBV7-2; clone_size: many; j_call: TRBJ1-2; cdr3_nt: TGTGCCAGCAGCTTAGGGATTGGGGGGCTCCGCTATGGCTACACCTTC; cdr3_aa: CASSLGIGGLRYGYTF
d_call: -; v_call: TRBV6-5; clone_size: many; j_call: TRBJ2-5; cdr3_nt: TGTGCCAGCAGTTACCACGACTCATCAGAGACCCAGTACTTC; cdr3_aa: CASSYHDSSETQYF
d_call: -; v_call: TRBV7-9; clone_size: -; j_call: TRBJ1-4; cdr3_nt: TGTGCCAGCAGCTTAGGAGGGACGGGTCTGAATGAAAAACTGTTTTTT; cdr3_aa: CASSLGGTGLNEKLFF
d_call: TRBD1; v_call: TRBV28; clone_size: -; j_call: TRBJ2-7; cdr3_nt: TGTGCCAGCAGGACCGGGACAGGGACCAGCTCCTACGAGCAGTACTTC; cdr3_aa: CASRTGTGTSSYEQYF
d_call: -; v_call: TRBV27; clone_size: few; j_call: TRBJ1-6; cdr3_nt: TGTGCCAGCGCTAGGGGCTATAATTCACCCCTCCACTTT; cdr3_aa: CASARGYNSPLHF
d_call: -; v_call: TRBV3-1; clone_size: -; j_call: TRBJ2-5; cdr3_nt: TGTGCCAGCAGCCAAGATACCAGCCAAGAGACCCAGTACTTC; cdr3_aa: CASSQDTSQETQYF
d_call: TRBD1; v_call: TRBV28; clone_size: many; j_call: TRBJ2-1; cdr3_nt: TGTGCCAGCAGAGACGGGACAGGATACGGATACAATGAGCAGTTCTTC; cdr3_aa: CASRDGTGYGYNEQFF
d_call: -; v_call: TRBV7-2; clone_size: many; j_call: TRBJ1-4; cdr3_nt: TGCGCCAGCAGCTTGGGAGCCGGTAATGAAAAACTGTTTTTT; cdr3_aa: CASSLGAGNEKLFF
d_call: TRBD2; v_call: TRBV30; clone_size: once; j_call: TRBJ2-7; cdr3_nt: TGTGCCTGGAGACAGACTAGCGGGGGGGCCTACGAGCAGTACTTC; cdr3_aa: CAWRQTSGGAYEQYF
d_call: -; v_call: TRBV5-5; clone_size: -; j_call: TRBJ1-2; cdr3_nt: TGTGCCAGCAGCTGGGCAGGGGCGGACTATGGCTACACCTTC; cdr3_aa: CASSWAGADYGYTF
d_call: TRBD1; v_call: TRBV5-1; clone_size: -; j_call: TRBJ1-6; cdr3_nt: TGCGCCAGCAGCTTGGTGGTAGGGGACAGAAAAAATTCACCCCTCCACTTT; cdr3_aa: CASSLVVGDRKNSPLHF
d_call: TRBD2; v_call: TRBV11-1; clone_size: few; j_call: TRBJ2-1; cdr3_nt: TGTGCCAGCAGCTTAGTAGGGGACTACTACAATGAGCAGTTCTTC; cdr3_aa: CASSLVGDYYNEQFF
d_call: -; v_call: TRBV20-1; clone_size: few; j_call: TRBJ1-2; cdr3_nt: TGCAGTGCTAGACAGACTAACTATGGCTACACCTTC; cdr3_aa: CSARQTNYGYTF
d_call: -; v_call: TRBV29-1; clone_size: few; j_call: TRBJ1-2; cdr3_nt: TGCAGCGTCACCCAGGGCCTCGACTATGGCTACACCTTC; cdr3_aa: CSVTQGLDYGYTF
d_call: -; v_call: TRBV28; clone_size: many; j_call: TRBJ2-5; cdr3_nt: TGTGCCAGCAGTCTGATCGGGATCACAAAAGAGACCCAGTACTTC; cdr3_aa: CASSLIGITKETQYF
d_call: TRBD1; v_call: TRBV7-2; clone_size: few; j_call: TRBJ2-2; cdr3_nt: TGTGCCAGCAGACTCACGGGGACAGGGGCCGGGGAGCTGTTTTTT; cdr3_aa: CASRLTGTGAGELFF
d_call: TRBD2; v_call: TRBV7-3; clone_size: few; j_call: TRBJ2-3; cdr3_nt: TGTGCCAGCAGCTTAATAGGGGACTACACAGATACGCAGTATTTT; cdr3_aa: CASSLIGDYTDTQYF
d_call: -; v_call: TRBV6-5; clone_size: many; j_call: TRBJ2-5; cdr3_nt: TGTGCCAGCAGTTACTCGATAGGGGTACAAGAGACCCAGTACTTC; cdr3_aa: CASSYSIGVQETQYF
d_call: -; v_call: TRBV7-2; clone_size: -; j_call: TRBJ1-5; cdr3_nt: TGTGCCAGCAGCCCTGGGGGGTGGCACAATCAGCCCCAGCATTTT; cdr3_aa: CASSPGGWHNQPQHF
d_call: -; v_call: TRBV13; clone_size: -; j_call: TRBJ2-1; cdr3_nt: TGTGCCAGCAGCTTAGGCTTTGCCCTCAATGAGCAGTTCTTC; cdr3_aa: CASSLGFALNEQFF
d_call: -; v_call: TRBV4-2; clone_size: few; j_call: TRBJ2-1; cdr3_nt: TGTGCCAGCAGCCAATCTCAGGGAGTCTCAGGCAATGAGCAGTTCTTC; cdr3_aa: CASSQSQGVSGNEQFF
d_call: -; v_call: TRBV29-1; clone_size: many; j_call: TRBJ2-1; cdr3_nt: TGCAGCGGAAATTGGGTGGCGGGCCCCGGTGAGCAGTTCTTC; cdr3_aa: CSGNWVAGPGEQFF
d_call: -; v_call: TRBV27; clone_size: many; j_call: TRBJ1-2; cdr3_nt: TGTGCCAGCAGTTTTACGGATAACTATGGCTACACCTTC; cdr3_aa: CASSFTDNYGYTF
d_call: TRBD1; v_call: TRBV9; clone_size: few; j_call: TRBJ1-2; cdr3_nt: TGTGCCAGCAGCGTAGGTGGCAGGGGGGGTCAAGGCTACACCTTC; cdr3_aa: CASSVGGRGGQGYTF
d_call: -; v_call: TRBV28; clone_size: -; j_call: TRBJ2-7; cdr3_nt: TGTGCCAGCAGTTTACCCCGGGGCGAGCAGTACTTC; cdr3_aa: CASSLPRGEQYF
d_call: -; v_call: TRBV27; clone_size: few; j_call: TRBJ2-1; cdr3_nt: TGTGCCAGCAGTTTAGGCCCGTGGAATGAGCAGTTCTTC; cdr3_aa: CASSLGPWNEQFF